Shown below are 20 T cell receptor beta chains from a single sample sequenced in a study of blood T cell repertoires in COVID-19. Assay: immunoSEQ multiplex PCR; the TCRdb copy retains only in-frame clones and omits some. The table has roughly 45,000 clones, over 90% seen once; the top ten hold about 1%. The specimen was peripheral blood. The receptors originated from a man aged 60-69 years with COVID-19, enrolled during active disease.

V and J are TRBV15 and TRBJ1-1; D is perhaps TRBD1 (6 bases). The CDR3 extends over 12 amino acids. Trimming shortened V by 6 bases and J by 1 base, and 6 bases separated the two germline ends. CDR1 LNHNV and CDR2 YYDKDF come from the germline V gene (reference sequence). DNA for the CDR3: TGTGCCACCAGGACAGGGAACACTGAAGCTTTCTTT. This encodes CATRTGNTEAFF. The full variable domain, completed using reference TRBV15 and TRBJ1-1, is DAMVIQNPRYQVTQFGKPVTLSCSQTLNHNVMYWYQQKSSQAPKLLFHYYDKDFNNEADTPDNFQSRRPNTSFCFLDIRSPGLGDTAMYLCATRTGNTEAFFGQGTRLTVV.

The chain couples TRBV2 to TRBJ1-1; TRBD1 agrees at 10 bases. The V gene's germline CDR1 is SNHLY and CDR2 FYNNEI. This CDR3 region has 13 residues. V was pared by 6 bases and J by 5 bases, with 3 bases of the junction left unmatched. Here the CDR3 reads CASRRTGGTEAFF. The DNA of the CDR3 is TGTGCCAGCAGGAGGACAGGGGGAACTGAAGCTTTCTTT.

This chain joins TRBV3-1 (or the pseudogene TRBV3-2) and TRBJ1-1, with a tentative D call TRBD1 (5 bases). The length of the CDR3 is 15 residues. The germline V gene has CDR1 LGHDT and CDR2 YNNKEL (reference sequence). Trimming cost V 2 bases and J 1 base, with 11 bases left between them. Here the CDR3 DNA reads TGTGCCAGCAGCCAATTGGGGGGTGGGAACACTGAAGCTTTCTTT. This gives the protein CASSQLGGGNTEAFF.

The CDR3 bases are TGTGCCAGTAGTCCCTGGACTAGCGGGAGTTTCAATGAGCAGTTCTTC. Its translation: CASSPWTSGSFNEQFF. This chain links TRBV19 with TRBJ2-1; 13 bases are a match to TRBD2. The CDR3 totals 16 residues. The trim removed 5 bases at V and 6 bases at J, leaving 7 bases unmatched. CDR1 is LNHDA and CDR2 is SQIVND in the germline V gene (reference sequence).

V usage is TRBV28 and J usage is TRBJ1-4; 7 bases fit TRBD1. CDR1 and CDR2 (germline): MDHEN, SYDVKM. With V trimmed by 2 bases and J by 7 bases, 4 bases remained unmatched. The CDR3 has 14 residues. The CDR3 here is CASSLVGGGEKLFF. The CDR3 coding sequence is TGTGCCAGCAGTTTAGTAGGGGGCGGTGAAAAACTGTTTTTT.

The chain joins TRBV28 to TRBJ2-7; maybe TRBD2 (5 bases). This CDR3 comprises 13 residues. The V gene's germline CDR1 is MDHEN and CDR2 SYDVKM. Trimming left V 6 bases short and J 7 bases short, with 16 bases between. Here the CDR3 DNA reads TGTGCCAGCAGCCTGCCCCTAGCCAGAGAGCAGTACTTC. This codes for CASSLPLAREQYF.

This chain joins TRBV28 and TRBJ2-7, with 10 bases identical to TRBD1. V was pared by 8 bases and J by 7 bases, with 8 bases of the junction left unmatched. From germline, CDR1 is MDHEN and CDR2 SYDVKM. The CDR3 runs 13 residues. The CDR3 is CASGRQGAREQYF. The CDR3 DNA is TGTGCCAGCGGCCGACAGGGGGCGCGGGAGCAGTACTTC.

This rearrangement joins TRBV16 to TRBJ1-2; D not certain. Trimming shortened V by 9 bases and J by 7 bases, and 18 bases separated the two germline ends. This CDR3 contains 13 residues. Germline lookup yields CDR1 KGHSY and CDR2 FQNENV. The CDR3 region has the DNA TGTGCCAGTTCAATAAATCGGTGGAGTGGCTACACCTTC. Translation gives CASSINRWSGYTF.

The gene calls are TRBV19 and TRBJ1-3; unclear D gene. The CDR3 runs to 14 residues. The V gene's germline CDR1 is LNHDA and CDR2 SQIVND (reference sequence). V was clipped by 4 bases and J by 4 bases, with 11 bases between them. CDR3 sequence: CASSTLASGNTIYF. CDR3 nucleotide sequence: TGTGCCAGTAGTACTCTGGCCTCCGGAAACACCATATATTTT.

The chain couples TRBV29-1 to TRBJ2-3; 7 bases are a match to TRBD1. Germline CDR1 reads SQVTM; CDR2 reads ANQGSEA. There are 15 residues in the CDR3. V lost 6 bases to trimming and J lost 2 bases; unmatched junction nucleotides: 11. The CDR3 region is CSVRRGTVFTDTQYF. The CDR3 DNA is TGCAGCGTCCGAAGGGGGACAGTTTTCACAGATACGCAGTATTTT.

The rearrangement links TRBV6-2 or TRBV6-3 to TRBJ2-7, with 9 positions matching TRBD1. The germline V gene has CDR1 MNHEY and CDR2 SVGEGT. This CDR3 has 15 residues. V lost 0 bases to trimming and J lost 6 bases; unmatched junction nucleotides: 6. The CDR3 sequence is CASSYSRTGVGEQYF. CDR3 nucleotides: TGTGCCAGCAGTTACTCAAGGACAGGGGTGGGCGAGCAGTACTTC.

In nucleotides, the CDR3 is TGTGCCAGCAGCCTAGGGGGGGGACATCAGCCCCAGCATTTT. Translated: CASSLGGGHQPQHF. This chain connects TRBV2 to TRBJ1-5; the D gene is possibly TRBD1 (6 bases). Trimming took 6 bases from V and 5 from J, leaving 14 bases between them. Germline lookup yields CDR1 SNHLY and CDR2 FYNNEI. The CDR3 is 14 residues long.

This chain joins TRBV6-9 and TRBJ2-1; TRBD2 is a possible D gene (5 bases). The length of the CDR3 is 11 residues. Germline-derived CDR1 and CDR2 are MNHGY and SVAAGI. V dropped 9 bases and J dropped 8 bases, with 11 bases sitting between them. CDR3 amino acids: CASKNGDEQFF. In nucleotides, the CDR3 is TGTGCCAGTAAAAACGGGGATGAGCAGTTCTTC.

This chain uses TRBV7-2 with TRBJ1-2; 7 nucleotides agree with TRBD1. V shed 3 bases, J shed 2 bases, and the junction held 6 bases outside the gene matches. The CDR3 runs to 15 residues. Looked up from germline, CDR1 is SGHTA and CDR2 is FQGNSA. The CDR3 region has the DNA TGTGCCAGCAGCTTCTCGCCAGGGGGGAACTATGGCTACACCTTC. Translating it yields CASSFSPGGNYGYTF.

V gene TRBV13 combines with J gene TRBJ1-4; 10 nucleotides align to TRBD1. The CDR3 loop spans 15 amino acids. Losses at the gene ends were 5 bases for V and 3 bases for J; bases not matched to a gene: 3. Germline V gives CDR1 PRHDT, CDR2 FYEKMQ (reference sequence). CDR3 sequence (DNA): TGTGCCAGCAGCAAAGACAGGGGGCCTAATGAAAAACTGTTTTTT. This translates into CASSKDRGPNEKLFF.

This sequence joins TRBV7-9 and TRBJ1-6, with 7 bases fitting TRBD1. The CDR3 consists of 15 residues. Germline V gene lookup returns CDR1 SEHNR and CDR2 FQNEAQ (reference sequence). With 0 bases clipped from V and 9 bases from J, the junction kept 5 bases outside the gene matches. The chain's CDR3 is CASSLAGGESSPLHF. The CDR3 DNA follows: TGTGCCAGCAGCTTAGCAGGGGGCGAGAGTTCACCCCTCCACTTT. Full variable domain (rest looked up from reference TRBV7-9 and TRBJ1-6): DTGVSQNPRHKITKRGQNVTFRCDPISEHNRLYWYRQTLGQGPEFLTYFQNEAQLEKSRLLSDRFSAERPKGSFSTLEIQRTEQGDSAMYLCASSLAGGESSPLHFGNGTRLTVT.

The V call is TRBV7-9, the J call TRBJ1-2, with D possibly being TRBD1 (5 bases). Germline V lookup: CDR1 SEHNR, CDR2 FQNEAQ (reference sequence). The CDR3 contains 14 residues. Trimming stripped 5 bases from V and 0 bases from J, with 10 bases between. CDR3 residues: CASSPSGANYGYTF. The CDR3 DNA reads TGTGCCAGCAGCCCGTCGGGGGCTAACTATGGCTACACCTTC.

The rearrangement uses TRBV30 and TRBJ2-5; 7 nucleotides align to TRBD1. The germline gives CDR1 GTSNPN, CDR2 SVGIG (reference sequence). The CDR3 length is 13 residues. V gave up 2 bases and J gave up 5 bases; unmatched junction bases: 5. CDR3 coding DNA: TGTGCCTGGAGTTCAGGGGGTACGGAGACCCAGTACTTC. It codes for CAWSSGGTETQYF.

The gene calls are TRBV19 and TRBJ1-5, with 8 bases identical to TRBD1. The CDR3 has 16 residues. Germline trimming cut 3 bases from V and 4 bases from J; bases unmatched to any gene: 8. Germline CDR1 is LNHDA and CDR2 is SQIVND (reference sequence). CDR3: CASSISGRGRNQPQHF. For the CDR3, the DNA is TGTGCCAGTAGTATTTCGGGCAGGGGGCGAAATCAGCCCCAGCATTTT.

The J gene is TRBJ1-1, the V gene TRBV9; D not certain. This CDR3 is 15 amino acids long. The germline V gene encodes CDR1 SGDLS and CDR2 YYNGEE. Between the trimmed V and J ends, which lost 4 bases and 1 base, there was a span of 14 bases. CDR3 DNA sequence: TGTGCCAGCAGCCCCAAGGTGGGCGAGAACACTGAAGCTTTCTTT. It is translated as CASSPKVGENTEAFF. Combining the CDR3 with reference TRBV9 and TRBJ1-1 gives the whole variable domain DSGVTQTPKHLITATGQRVTLRCSPRSGDLSVYWYQQSLDQGLQFLIQYYNGEERAKGNILERFSAQQFPDLHSELNLSSLELGDSALYFCASSPKVGENTEAFFGQGTRLTVV.